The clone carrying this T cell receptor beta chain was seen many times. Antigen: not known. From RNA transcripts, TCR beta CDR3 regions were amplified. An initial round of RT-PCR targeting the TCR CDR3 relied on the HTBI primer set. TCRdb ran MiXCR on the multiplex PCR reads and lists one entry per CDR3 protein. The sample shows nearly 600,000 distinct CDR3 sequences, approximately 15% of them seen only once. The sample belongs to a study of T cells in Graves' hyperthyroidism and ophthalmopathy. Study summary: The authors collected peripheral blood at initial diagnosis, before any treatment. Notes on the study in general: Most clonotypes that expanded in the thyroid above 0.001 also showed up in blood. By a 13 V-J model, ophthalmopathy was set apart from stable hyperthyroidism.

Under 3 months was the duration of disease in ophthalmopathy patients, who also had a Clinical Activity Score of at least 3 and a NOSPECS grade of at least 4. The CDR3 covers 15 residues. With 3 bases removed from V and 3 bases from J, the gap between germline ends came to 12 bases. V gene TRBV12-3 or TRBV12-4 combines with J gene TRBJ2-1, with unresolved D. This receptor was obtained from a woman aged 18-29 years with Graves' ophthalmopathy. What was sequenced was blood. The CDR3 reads CASSLGRRFYNEQFF. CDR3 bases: TGTGCCAGCAGTTTGGGAAGGCGTTTCTACAATGAGCAGTTCTTC.